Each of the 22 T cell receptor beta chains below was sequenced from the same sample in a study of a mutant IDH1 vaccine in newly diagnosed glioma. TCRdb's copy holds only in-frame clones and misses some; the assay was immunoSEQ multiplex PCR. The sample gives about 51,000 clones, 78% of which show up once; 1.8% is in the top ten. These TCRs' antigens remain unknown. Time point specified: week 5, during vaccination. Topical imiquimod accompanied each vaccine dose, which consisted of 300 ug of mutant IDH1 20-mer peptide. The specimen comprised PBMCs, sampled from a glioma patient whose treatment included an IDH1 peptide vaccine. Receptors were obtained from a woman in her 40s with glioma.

Here the CDR3 reads CASEGTRGRHTQYF. As DNA, the CDR3 is TGTGCCAGCGAAGGGACTAGAGGTCGGCATACGCAGTATTTT. V gene TRBV6-6 combines with J gene TRBJ2-3, with 8 nucleotides matching TRBD2. From germline, CDR1 is MNHNY and CDR2 SVGAGI (reference sequence). Germline trimming cut 8 bases from V and 7 bases from J; bases unmatched to any gene: 11. The CDR3 is 14 amino acids.

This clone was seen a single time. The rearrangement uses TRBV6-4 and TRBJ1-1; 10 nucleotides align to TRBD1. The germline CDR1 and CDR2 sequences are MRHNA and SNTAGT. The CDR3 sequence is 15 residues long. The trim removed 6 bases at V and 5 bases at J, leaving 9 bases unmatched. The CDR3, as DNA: TGTGCCAGCAGCCCTCGGACAGGGGGGTGGACTGAAGCTTTCTTT. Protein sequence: CASSPRTGGWTEAFF.

The CDR3 region has the DNA TGTGCCAGCAGCTTCCTAGCGGGAGGCACAGATACGCAGTATTTT. Amino acids: CASSFLAGGTDTQYF. V usage is TRBV5-6 and J usage is TRBJ2-3, with 10 bases lining up with TRBD2. The CDR3 covers 15 residues. J was trimmed by 1 base and V by 2 bases; bases with no gene match: 1. Germline-derived CDR1 and CDR2 are SGHDT and YYEEEE.

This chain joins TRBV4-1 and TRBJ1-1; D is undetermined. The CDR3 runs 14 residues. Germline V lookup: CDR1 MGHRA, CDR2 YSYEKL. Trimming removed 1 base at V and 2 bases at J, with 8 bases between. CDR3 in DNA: TGCGCCAGCAGCCAAGCGGGGAGCAACACTGAAGCTTTCTTT. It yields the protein CASSQAGSNTEAFF.

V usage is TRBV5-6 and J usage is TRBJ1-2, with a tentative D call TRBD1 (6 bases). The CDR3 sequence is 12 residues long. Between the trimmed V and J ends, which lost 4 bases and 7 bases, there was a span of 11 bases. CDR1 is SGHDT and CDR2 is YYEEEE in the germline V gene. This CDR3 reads CASSPQGSGYTF. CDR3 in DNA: TGTGCCAGCAGCCCCCAGGGGAGTGGCTACACCTTC. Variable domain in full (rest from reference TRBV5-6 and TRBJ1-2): DAGVTQSPTHLIKTRGQQVTLRCSPKSGHDTVSWYQQALGQGPQFIFQYYEEEERQRGNFPDRFSGHQFPNYSSELNVNALLLGDSALYLCASSPQGSGYTFGSGTRLTVV.

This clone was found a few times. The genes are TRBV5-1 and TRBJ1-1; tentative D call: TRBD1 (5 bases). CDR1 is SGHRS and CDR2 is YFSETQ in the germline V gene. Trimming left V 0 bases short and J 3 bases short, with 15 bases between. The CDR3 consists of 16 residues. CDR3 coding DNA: TGCGCCAGCAGCTTGGCCTCCGGTGGGGGTGACACTGAAGCTTTCTTT. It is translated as CASSLASGGGDTEAFF.

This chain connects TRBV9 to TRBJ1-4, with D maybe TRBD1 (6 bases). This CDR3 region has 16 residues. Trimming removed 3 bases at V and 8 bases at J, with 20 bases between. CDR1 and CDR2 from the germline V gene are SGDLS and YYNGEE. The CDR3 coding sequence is TGTGCCAGCAGCGCCGGGGTCCAACAGGGACGCGAAAAACTGTTTTTT. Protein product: CASSAGVQQGREKLFF.

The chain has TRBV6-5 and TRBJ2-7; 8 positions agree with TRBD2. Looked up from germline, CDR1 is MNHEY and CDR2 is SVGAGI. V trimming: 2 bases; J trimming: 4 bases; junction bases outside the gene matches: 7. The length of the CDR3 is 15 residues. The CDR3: CASSYGSGGQYEQYF. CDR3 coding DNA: TGTGCCAGCAGTTACGGGTCGGGGGGGCAGTACGAGCAGTACTTC.

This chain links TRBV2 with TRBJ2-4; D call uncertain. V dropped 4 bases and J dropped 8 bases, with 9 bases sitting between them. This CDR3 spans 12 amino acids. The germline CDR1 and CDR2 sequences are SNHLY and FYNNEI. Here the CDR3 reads CASSVERDIQYF. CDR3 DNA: TGTGCCAGCAGTGTGGAAAGGGACATTCAGTACTTC.

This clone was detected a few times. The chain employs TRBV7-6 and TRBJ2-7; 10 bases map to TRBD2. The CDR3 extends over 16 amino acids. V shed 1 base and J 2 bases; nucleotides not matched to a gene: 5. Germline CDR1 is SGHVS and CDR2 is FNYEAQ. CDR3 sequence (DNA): TGTGCCAGCAGCTTAGGGGCCGGGACTAGCGCCTACGAGCAGTACTTC. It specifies CASSLGAGTSAYEQYF. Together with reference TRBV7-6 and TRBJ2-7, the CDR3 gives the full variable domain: GAGVSQSPRYKVTKRGQDVALRCDPISGHVSLYWYRQALGQGPEFLTYFNYEAQQDKSGLPNDRFSAERPEGSISTLTIQRTEQRDSAMYRCASSLGAGTSAYEQYFGPGTRLTVT.

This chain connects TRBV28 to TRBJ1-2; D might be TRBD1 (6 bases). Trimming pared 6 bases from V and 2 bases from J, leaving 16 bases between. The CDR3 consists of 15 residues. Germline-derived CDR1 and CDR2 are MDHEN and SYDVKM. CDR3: CASSPGGGANYGYTF. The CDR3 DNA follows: TGTGCCAGCAGCCCCGGCGGGGGCGCAAACTATGGCTACACCTTC.

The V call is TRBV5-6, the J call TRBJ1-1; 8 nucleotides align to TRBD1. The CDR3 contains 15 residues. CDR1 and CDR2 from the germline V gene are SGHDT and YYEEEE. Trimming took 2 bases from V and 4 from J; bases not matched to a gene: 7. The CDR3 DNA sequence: TGTGCCAGCAGCTTATCCAGGGGGCGCTTCACTGAAGCTTTCTTT. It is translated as CASSLSRGRFTEAFF.

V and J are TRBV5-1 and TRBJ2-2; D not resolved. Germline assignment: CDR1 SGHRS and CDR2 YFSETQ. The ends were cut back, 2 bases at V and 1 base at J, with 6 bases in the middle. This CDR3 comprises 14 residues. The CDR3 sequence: CASSFGQNTGELFF. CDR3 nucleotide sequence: TGCGCCAGCAGCTTTGGGCAGAACACCGGGGAGCTGTTTTTT.

The CDR3 protein is CASSGDRVGYTF. DNA of the CDR3: TGTGCCAGCAGTGGGGACAGGGTCGGCTACACCTTC. The chain joins TRBV2 to TRBJ1-2; TRBD1 matches 9 bases. CDR1 and CDR2 from the germline V gene are SNHLY and FYNNEI. V shed 4 bases, J shed 8 bases, and the junction held 2 bases outside the gene matches. The CDR3 is made up of 12 amino acids.

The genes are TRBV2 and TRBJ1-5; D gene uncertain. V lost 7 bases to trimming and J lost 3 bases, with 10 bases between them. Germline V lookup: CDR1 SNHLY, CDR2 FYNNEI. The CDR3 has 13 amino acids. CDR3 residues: CASMRNPNQPQHF. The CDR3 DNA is TGTGCCAGCATGAGGAATCCCAATCAGCCCCAGCATTTT.

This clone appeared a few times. The chain's CDR3 is CTSSQKGCRSYEQYF. The CDR3, as DNA: TGCACCAGCAGCCAAAAAGGTTGTAGGAGCTACGAGCAGTACTTC. V usage is TRBV1 and J usage is TRBJ2-7; TRBD2 is the table's D call, not checked against the DNA. TRBV1 corresponds to a pseudogene. The CDR3 covers 15 residues.

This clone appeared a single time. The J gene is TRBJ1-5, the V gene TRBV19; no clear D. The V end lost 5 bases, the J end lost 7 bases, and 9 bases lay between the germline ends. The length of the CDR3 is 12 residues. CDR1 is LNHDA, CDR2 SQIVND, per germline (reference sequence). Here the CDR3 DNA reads TGTGCCAGTAGTGTCCGTGTCCAGCCCCAGCATTTT. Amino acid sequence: CASSVRVQPQHF.

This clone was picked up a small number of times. The chain's CDR3 is CASRGGRSNTGELFF. CDR3 in DNA: TGTGCCAGCAGGGGAGGGAGGTCGAACACCGGGGAGCTGTTTTTT. This rearrangement joins TRBV2 to TRBJ2-2; 7 bases align to TRBD2. This CDR3 is 15 amino acids long. Germline lookup yields CDR1 SNHLY and CDR2 FYNNEI. V trimming: 6 bases; J trimming: 0 bases; junction bases outside the gene matches: 4.

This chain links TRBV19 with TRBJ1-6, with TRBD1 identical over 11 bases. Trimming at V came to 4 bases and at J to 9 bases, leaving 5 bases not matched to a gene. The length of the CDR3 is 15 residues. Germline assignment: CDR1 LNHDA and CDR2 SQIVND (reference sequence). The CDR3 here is CASSTGQGVISPLHF. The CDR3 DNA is TGTGCCAGTAGTACGGGACAGGGGGTGATTTCACCCCTCCACTTT.

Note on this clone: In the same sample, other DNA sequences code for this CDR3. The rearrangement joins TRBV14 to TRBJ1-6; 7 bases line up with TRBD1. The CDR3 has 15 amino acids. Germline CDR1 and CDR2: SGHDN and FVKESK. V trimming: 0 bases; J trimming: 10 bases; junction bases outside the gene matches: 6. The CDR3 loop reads CASSQDPQGRSPLHF. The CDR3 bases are TGTGCCAGCAGCCAAGATCCACAGGGGAGATCACCCCTCCACTTT.

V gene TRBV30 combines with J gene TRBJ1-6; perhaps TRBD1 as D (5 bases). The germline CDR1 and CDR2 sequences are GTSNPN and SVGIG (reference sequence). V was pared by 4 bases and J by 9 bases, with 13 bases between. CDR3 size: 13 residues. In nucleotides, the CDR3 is TGTGCCTGGATGTTAAGGGGAGGTTCACCCCTCCACTTT. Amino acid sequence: CAWMLRGGSPLHF.

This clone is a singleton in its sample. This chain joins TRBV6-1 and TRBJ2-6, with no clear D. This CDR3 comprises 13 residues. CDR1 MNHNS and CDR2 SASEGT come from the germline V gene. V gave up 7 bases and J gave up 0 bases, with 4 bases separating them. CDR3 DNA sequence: TGTGCCAGCATCGGCTCTGGGGCCAACGTCCTGACTTTC. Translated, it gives CASIGSGANVLTF.